The 14 T cell receptor beta chains in this list originate from one sample, sequenced in a study of T-cell memory formation after mild COVID-19. TCRdb recomputed calls from the 5' RACE reads with MiXCR, one row per CDR3 protein. Of roughly 80,000 distinct CDR3 sequences in the sample, about 15% were seen once. Sequenced: PBMCs or a T cell subset sorted from them (not recorded which). The receptors were sampled from an adult woman who had mild COVID-19 (a few samples of this study predate the infection). Cell type and time point are not known.

This clonotype has at least ten counts. The chain recombines TRBV7-6 with TRBJ2-3; perhaps TRBD2 as D (5 bases). The CDR3 runs to 15 residues. Germline-derived CDR1 and CDR2 are SGHVS and FNYEAQ. V was shortened by 4 bases and J by 1 base, with 12 bases between the two germline ends. The CDR3 reads CASSSPSPGTDTQYF. For the CDR3, the DNA is TGTGCCAGCAGCTCCCCTAGCCCCGGCACAGATACGCAGTATTTT.

This clonotype was seen more than once but under ten times. The V gene is TRBV2, the J gene TRBJ1-1; no clear D gene. Trimming took 6 bases from V and 1 from J, leaving 15 bases between them. CDR1 is SNHLY and CDR2 is FYNNEI in the germline V gene. CDR3 length: 15 residues. CDR3 sequence reads: CASRGSGSSNTEAFF. In DNA, the CDR3 is TGTGCCAGCAGGGGGTCGGGCAGCTCGAACACTGAAGCTTTCTTT. Supplemented by reference TRBV2 and TRBJ1-1, the full variable domain reads EPEVTQTPSHQVTQMGQEVILRCVPISNHLYFYWYRQILGQKVEFLVSFYNNEISEKSEIFDDQFSVERPDGSNFTLKIRSTKLEDSAMYFCASRGSGSSNTEAFFGQGTRLTVV.

In its sample, this clonotype was seen a few times. Compared with germline, one end of the junction differs, possibly owing to a read error. The chain uses TRBV7-7 and TRBJ2-3, with D possibly being TRBD2 (6 bases). Germline CDR1 is SSHAT and CDR2 is FNYEAQ (reference sequence). The CDR3 length is 16 residues. The CDR3: CASSLDGSGGTDTQYF. As DNA, the CDR3 is TGTGCTAGCAGCTTAGATGGTAGCGGAGGCACAGATACGCAGTATTTT. The full variable domain, in which reference TRBV7-7 and TRBJ2-3 provide the parts outside the CDR3, is GAGVSQSPRYKVTKRGQDVTLRCDPISSHATLYWYQQALGQGPEFLTYFNYEAQPDKSGLPSDRFSAERPEGSISTLTIQRTEQRDSAMYRCASSLDGSGGTDTQYFGPGTRLTVL.

In its sample, this clonotype was seen many times. The V and J genes are TRBV27 and TRBJ2-1; D gene unclear. This CDR3 contains 13 residues. The germline V and J ends were trimmed by 3 bases and 4 bases, with 7 bases remaining between them. Germline V gene sequence: CDR1 MNHEY, CDR2 SMNVEV (reference sequence). CDR3 coding DNA: TGTGCCAGCAGTTTGAGTCGGTACAATGAGCAGTTCTTC. Its protein is CASSLSRYNEQFF.

This clonotype turned up a few times. CDR3 in amino acids: CATHDRATWTQYF. Here the CDR3 DNA reads TGTGCCACCCACGACAGGGCCACATGGACCCAGTACTTC. The chain uses TRBV27 and TRBJ2-5, with TRBD1 matching 7 bases. The V gene's germline CDR1 is MNHEY and CDR2 SMNVEV (reference sequence). The CDR3 length is 13 residues. J was trimmed by 7 bases and V by 10 bases; bases with no gene match: 12.

Only a few counts were recorded for this clonotype. The chain couples TRBV20-1 to TRBJ1-2; D ambiguous. The ends were cut back, 0 bases at V and 7 bases at J, with 12 bases in the middle. Germline CDR1 DFQATT, CDR2 SNEGSKA (reference sequence). The CDR3 totals 13 residues. CDR3 sequence: CSARDGPGSGYTF. In nucleotides, the CDR3 is TGCAGTGCTAGAGATGGTCCCGGATCTGGCTACACCTTC.

This clonotype was detected only a few times. The chain recombines TRBV11-2 with TRBJ2-1; the D gene is possibly TRBD2 (6 bases). From germline, CDR1 is SGHAT and CDR2 FQNNGV. The CDR3 has 14 amino acids. V was trimmed by 8 bases and J by 0 bases, leaving 11 bases between them. The CDR3 sequence: CASQAGVSYNEQFF. The CDR3 nucleotides are TGTGCCAGCCAAGCGGGCGTCTCCTACAATGAGCAGTTCTTC. Full variable domain (outside the CDR3, taken from reference TRBV11-2 and TRBJ2-1): EAGVAQSPRYKIIEKRQSVAFWCNPISGHATLYWYQQILGQGPKLLIQFQNNGVVDDSQLPKDRFSAERLKGVDSTLKIQPAKLEDSAVYLCASQAGVSYNEQFFGPGTRLTVL.

The chain uses TRBV12-3 or TRBV12-4 and TRBJ2-2; D is unresolved. The CDR3 extends over 13 amino acids. The V and J ends lost 7 bases and 4 bases respectively, with 10 bases between them. CDR3 sequence (DNA): TGTGCCAGCACCCTAGGGATCACCGGGGAGCTGTTTTTT. It translates to CASTLGITGELFF.

The table lists this clonotype with many counts. The chain links TRBV6-5 to TRBJ1-5; perhaps TRBD1 as D (6 bases). Trimming removed 5 bases from V and 6 bases from J, with 20 bases in between. The CDR3 extends over 16 amino acids. The germline V gene has CDR1 MNHEY and CDR2 SVGAGI. The CDR3 here is CASSVRRGGGGQPQHF. The CDR3 DNA reads as TGTGCCAGCAGTGTACGGAGGGGGGGAGGGGGTCAGCCCCAGCATTTT.

This clonotype came up a few times. The J gene is TRBJ2-1, the V gene TRBV30; D is ambiguous. Germline-derived CDR1 and CDR2 are GTSNPN and SVGIG (reference sequence). Trimming left V 0 bases short and J 9 bases short, with 12 bases between. The CDR3 is 13 residues long. DNA for the CDR3: TGTGCCTGGAGTGTAACCGGCCGCATTGAGCAGTTCTTC. It translates to CAWSVTGRIEQFF.

This clonotype was recorded at least ten times. J is TRBJ2-1 and V is TRBV20-1; the match to TRBD2 covers 10 bases. Germline CDR1 DFQATT, CDR2 SNEGSKA (reference sequence). V lost 0 bases to trimming and J lost 6 bases; unmatched junction nucleotides: 5. CDR3 length: 15 amino acids. In DNA, the CDR3 is TGCAGTGCTAGAGAAGGACTAGCGGAGTTCAATGAGCAGTTCTTC. It codes for CSAREGLAEFNEQFF.

This clonotype came up a few times. V and J are TRBV15 and TRBJ2-7; D is perhaps TRBD2 (6 bases). The V end was cut by 0 bases, the J end by 0 bases, with 15 bases between. CDR1 is LNHNV, CDR2 YYDKDF, per germline (reference sequence). CDR3 size: 17 residues. The CDR3 DNA is TGTGCCACCAGCAGAGATTTCGGCGGGGAAATCTCCTACGAGCAGTACTTC. Translating it yields CATSRDFGGEISYEQYF.

This sequence joins TRBV11-3 and TRBJ2-2; D remains unclear. The germline V gene encodes CDR1 SGHNT and CDR2 YENEEA. The V end was cut by 2 bases, the J end by 0 bases, with 10 bases between. There are 16 residues in the CDR3. The chain's CDR3 is CASSLFRPPNTGELFF. In nucleotides, the CDR3 is TGTGCCAGCAGCTTATTCCGACCACCGAACACCGGGGAGCTGTTTTTT.

This clonotype is categorized as medium-sized. The chain recombines TRBV5-1 with TRBJ2-2; 7 bases line up with TRBD1. This CDR3 contains 16 residues. Germline V gene data show CDR1 as SGHRS and CDR2 as YFSETQ. Losses at the gene ends were 4 bases for V and 3 bases for J; bases not matched to a gene: 9. CDR3 nucleotide sequence: TGCGCCAGCAGCCCTAGACAGGGCTTTGACACCGGGGAGCTGTTTTTT. Its translation: CASSPRQGFDTGELFF.